This entry is about one T cell receptor beta chain. Its target is unknown. Compared with germline, one end of the junction differs, possibly owing to a read error. Together with a sample-barcoded 5' primer, a J-beta primer mix was included in a second PCR lasting about 6 to 11 cycles. The study obtained at least 2.5 million CDR3-containing paired-end reads from every sample. Using its own MiXCR run on the 5' RACE reads, TCRdb lists one record per CDR3 protein. The table records around 1,100,000 distinct CDR3 sequences, more than 30% of them present only once. CDR3 length equals 14 residues. This sample was included in a study of blood T cells in healthy people across ages. Study-level points and caveats: For the donors, CMV status was unknown and possibly confounded expanded clonotype changes. The long-lived group displayed more naive CD4+ cells, plus higher diversity, than the aged donors did. Estimates based on one million T cells were treated as lower bounds.

The chain has TRBV12-3 or TRBV12-4 and TRBJ2-1; 9 bases fit TRBD1. The TCR comes from a man younger than 35 in good health. The sequencing sample was made of blood. This CDR3 is CASASTGGHDELFF. DNA for the CDR3: TGTGCCAGCGCGTCGACAGGGGGGCATGATGAGCTGTTCTTC.